Here is one T cell receptor beta chain with its context. Its antigen remains unidentified. V was pared by 3 bases and J by 2 bases, with 17 bases between. CDR3 length: 16 residues. The entry originates in a study of OX40 agonist ivuxolimab in advanced cancers. Study-wide results and limits: Among the lowest levels of clonal expansion were found in partial responders at 0.1-3.0 mg/kg. Within 6 weeks, CD4+ and CD8+ blood T cells expanded clonally at 0.1 to 3.0 mg/kg.

The assay was immunoSEQ multiplex PCR, and TCRdb's table has in-frame clones only and misses some. The sample records tens of thousands of clones, about 88% being singletons. V gene TRBV5-7 combines with J gene TRBJ1-2, with no clear D. TRBV5-7 is known as an ORF, though its function is uncertain. The sample consisted of CD4+ or CD8+ T cells sorted from blood, taken in a trial of the OX40 agonist ivuxolimab. The receptor was isolated from an adult with an advanced solid tumor such as melanoma, head and neck, liver or kidney cancer. CDR3 nucleotides: TGTGCCAGCAGCTCGCATTTCCGGGCCCCGAACTATGGCTACACCTTC. Translated: CASSSHFRAPNYGYTF.